This T cell receptor beta chain stems from a study of blood T cell repertoires in COVID-19. TCRdb's copy holds only in-frame clones and misses some; the assay was immunoSEQ multiplex PCR. The sample lists more than 150,000 clones, about four fifths occurring once. CDR3 length: 17 residues. The junction had 7 bases not matched to a gene; V was cut back by 8 bases and J by 1 base. In germline, CDR1 is MDHEN, CDR2 SYDVKM. The chain is built from TRBV28 and TRBJ2-6; 11 bases agree with TRBD1. The TCR comes from a woman of 80 years or more with COVID-19, enrolled during active disease. Material: peripheral blood. CDR3 DNA: TGTGCCAGCTCTTCTGGACAGGGGGCTTCTGGGGCCAACGTCCTGACTTTC. It yields the protein CASSSGQGASGANVLTF.